This T cell receptor beta chain derives from a study of T-cell memory formation after mild COVID-19. Overall study context: Each donor largely had its own TCR clusters. Whole-study findings and limits: Pre-infection memory already had some responding clones, implying cross-reactive memory joined. The main location of contracting CD4+ clones was CM and EM, and that of contracting CD8+ clones was EMRA.

Via MiXCR, TCRdb re-called the 5' RACE reads, giving one row per CDR3 protein. The sample has 250,000 to 350,000 distinct CDR3 sequences, 15% to 20% seen once. Trimming removed 4 bases from V and 4 bases from J, with 13 bases in between. This CDR3 has 14 amino acids. Germline assignment: CDR1 SQVTM and CDR2 ANQGSEA. Regarding this clonotype: Antigen: not known.

The sequenced sample consisted of PBMCs or a T cell subset sorted from them (not recorded which). The rearrangement links TRBV29-1 to TRBJ2-2, with D tentatively TRBD1 (5 bases). This sequence was found in a man between 18 and 35 years old who had mild COVID-19 (a few samples of this study predate the infection). Cell type and time point are not known. CDR3 DNA sequence: TGCAGCGTTGTAGGCAGGGAATCCACCGGGGAGCTGTTTTTT. This codes for CSVVGRESTGELFF.